This record covers a single TCR beta chain. V lost 3 bases, J lost 4 bases, and 10 bases lay in between. CDR1 and CDR2 from the germline V gene are SGHTA and FQGNSA. This CDR3 has 14 residues. The entry originates in a study of cytomegalovirus exposure and HLA in healthy donors. The PCR was carried out with 60 Vbeta primers and 13 Jbeta primers. Using immunoSEQ multiplex PCR, the repertoire was profiled, and TCRdb retains in-frame clones only, with some absent. This table has around 120,000 clones, around four fifths appearing once. Material: PBMCs. This clonotype was sampled from a man aged 60 to 75 in good health and CMV-seropositive. V is TRBV7-2 and J is TRBJ1-3, with a possible D match to TRBD1 (6 bases). CDR3 nucleotides: TGTGCCAGCAGCTTTGGTACAGGGGGAAACACCATATATTTT. Translating it yields CASSFGTGGNTIYF.